The present entry profiles one T cell receptor (beta chain) with its context. Germline CDR1 is MGHDK and CDR2 is SYGVNS. CDR3 length: 13 residues. The V segment lost 10 bases and the J segment 4 bases; nucleotides outside the gene matches: 7. The source of the sample is a study of blood T cell repertoires in COVID-19. Study summary: Sites in the United States, Italy and Spain provided acute and convalescent COVID-19 samples.

Libraries were prepared by immunoSEQ multiplex PCR; TCRdb keeps only in-frame clonotypes and omits some of them. The sample shows approximately 74,000 clones, roughly 90% of them seen only once. The chain recombines TRBV25-1 with TRBJ1-2; 9 bases are a match to TRBD1. The TCR was taken from a woman aged 60-75 years with active COVID-19. The source material was peripheral blood. The CDR3 DNA reads TGTGCCACCAATACAGGGGGCATCTATGGCTACACCTTC. This gives the protein CATNTGGIYGYTF.